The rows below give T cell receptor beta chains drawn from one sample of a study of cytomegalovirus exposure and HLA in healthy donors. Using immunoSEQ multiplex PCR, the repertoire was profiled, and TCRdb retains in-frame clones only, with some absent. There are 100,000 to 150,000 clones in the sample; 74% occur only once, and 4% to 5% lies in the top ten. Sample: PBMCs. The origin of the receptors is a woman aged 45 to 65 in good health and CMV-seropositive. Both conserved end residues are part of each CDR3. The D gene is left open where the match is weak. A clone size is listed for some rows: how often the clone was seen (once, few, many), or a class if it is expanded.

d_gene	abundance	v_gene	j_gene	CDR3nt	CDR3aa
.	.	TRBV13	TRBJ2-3	TGTGCCAGCAGCTTCTCCGGGTTAGTGGGGCAGTATTTT	CASSFSGLVGQYF
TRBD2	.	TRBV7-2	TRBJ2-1	TGTGCCAGCAGCTGGCTAGCGGGGGCTAGCTACAATGAGCAGTTCTTC	CASSWLAGASYNEQFF
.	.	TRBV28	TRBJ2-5	TGTGCCAGCAGTGGGCAATCTGGGGGGGCGCGTTGGCAAGAGACCCAGTACTTC	CASSGQSGGARWQETQYF
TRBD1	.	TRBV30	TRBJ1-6	TGTGCCTGGAGGGTGGACAGGGAGAATTCACCCCTCCACTTT	CAWRVDRENSPLHF
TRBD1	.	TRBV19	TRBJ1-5	TGTGCCAGTAGCCCGGACAGGCTTAAGCCCCAGCATTTT	CASSPDRLKPQHF
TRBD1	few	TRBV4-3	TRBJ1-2	TGCGCCAGCAGCCAAGGCCCCGGACAGGGGAATGGCTACACCTTC	CASSQGPGQGNGYTF
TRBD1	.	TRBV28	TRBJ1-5	TGTGCCAGCAGTTACAGGGGCCCGACCCCTAATAGCAATCAGCCCCAGCATTTT	CASSYRGPTPNSNQPQHF
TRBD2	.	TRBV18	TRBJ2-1	TGTGCCAGCTCACCGAGACTAGCTTCTGACAATGAGCAGTTCTTC	CASSPRLASDNEQFF
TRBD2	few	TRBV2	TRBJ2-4	TGTGCCAGCATTGAGCGGGGGGGGAGAAACATTCAGTACTTC	CASIERGGRNIQYF
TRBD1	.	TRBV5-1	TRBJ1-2	TGCGCCAGCAGCACACCCCAGGGACAGGGAGGCTACACCTTC	CASSTPQGQGGYTF
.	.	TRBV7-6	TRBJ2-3	TGTGCCAGCAGCAATCGGACTCTAGATACGCAGTATTTT	CASSNRTLDTQYF
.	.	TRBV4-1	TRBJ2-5	TGCGCCAGCAGCCAAGATCGTCACAGACAAGAGACCCAGTACTTC	CASSQDRHRQETQYF
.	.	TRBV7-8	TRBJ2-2	TGTGCCAGCAGCTTCAGGGGACCAAACGCCGGGGAGCTGTTTTTT	CASSFRGPNAGELFF
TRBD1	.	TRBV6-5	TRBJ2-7	TGTGCCAGCAGTTACTCCGGACAGGAGAGGTACTTC	CASSYSGQERYF
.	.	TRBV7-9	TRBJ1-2	TGTGCCAGCAGCTTAGATGAGGGAGTCGCCTATGGCTACACCTTC	CASSLDEGVAYGYTF
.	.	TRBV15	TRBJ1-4	TGTGCCACCAGCAGAGACAGACTAGGTTCTAATGAAAAACTGTTTTTT	CATSRDRLGSNEKLFF
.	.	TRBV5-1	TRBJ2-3	TGCGCCAGCAGCCTACAGGTTACCACAGATACGCAGTATTTT	CASSLQVTTDTQYF
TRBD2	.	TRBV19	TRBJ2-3	TGTGCCAGTAGTATAGATCTACCCACAGCGGGAGCAGATACGCAGTATTTT	CASSIDLPTAGADTQYF
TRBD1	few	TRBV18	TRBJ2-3	TGTGCCAGCTCACCACTTGGACAGGGCACAGATACGCAGTATTTT	CASSPLGQGTDTQYF
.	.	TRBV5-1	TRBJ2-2	TGCGCCAGCAGCTTAGGGAGGACCCAGGCCAGGACCCGGAAGATCGGGGAGCTGTTTTTT	CASSLGRTQARTRKIGELFF
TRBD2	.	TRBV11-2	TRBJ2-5	TGTGCCAGCAGCTTAGGCGGGGGGGCGGTTGAGACCCAGTACTTC	CASSLGGGAVETQYF
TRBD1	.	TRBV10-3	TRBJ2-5	TGTGCCATCGGTCAGGGGGCGGAGACCCAGTACTTC	CAIGQGAETQYF
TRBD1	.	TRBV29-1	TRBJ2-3	TGCAGCGTTTTACGGGACAGAAGCACAGATACGCAGTATTTT	CSVLRDRSTDTQYF
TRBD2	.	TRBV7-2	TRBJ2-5	TGTGCCAGCAGCCCCGGGAAGCGGGGGGCCGTAGATACCCAGTACTTC	CASSPGKRGAVDTQYF
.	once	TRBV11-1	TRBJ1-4	TGTGCCAGCAGCCTACAGGGCGGTTATGAAAAACTGTTTTTT	CASSLQGGYEKLFF
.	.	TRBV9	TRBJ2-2	TGTGCCAGCAGCGTAGAGGACACCCACACCGGGGAGCTGTTTTTT	CASSVEDTHTGELFF
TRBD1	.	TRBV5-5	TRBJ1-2	TGTGCCAGCAGCTTAGGCGGGACAGGGGGCCTTGGCTACACCTTC	CASSLGGTGGLGYTF
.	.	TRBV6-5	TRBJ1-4	TGTGCCAGCAGTCCACAGGGACGCGAAAAACTGTTTTTT	CASSPQGREKLFF
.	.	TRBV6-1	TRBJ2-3	TGTGCCAGCACTCCGACTCGAACAGATACGCAGTATTTT	CASTPTRTDTQYF
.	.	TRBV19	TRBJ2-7	TGTGCCAGTAGAAATTCGGAGGTTCTTAGCTACGAGCAGTACTTC	CASRNSEVLSYEQYF
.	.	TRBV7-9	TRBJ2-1	TGTGCCAGCAGCCTGCGCCCGGGACTGAAGAGCTCCTACAATGAGCAGTTCTTC	CASSLRPGLKSSYNEQFF
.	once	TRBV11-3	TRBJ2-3	TGTGCCAGCAGCTTTGGTCTAGGGGGCACAGATACGCAGTATTTT	CASSFGLGGTDTQYF
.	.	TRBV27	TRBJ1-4	TGTGCCAGCAGTCCTCAGCTAGTGAATGAAAAACTGTTTTTT	CASSPQLVNEKLFF
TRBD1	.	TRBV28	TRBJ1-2	TGTGCCAGCAGTTTACGAGGGGGCAACTATGGCTACACCTTC	CASSLRGGNYGYTF
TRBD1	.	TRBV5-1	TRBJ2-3	TGCGCCAGCAGCAGGACCGGGACAGGGGGAGGGGAAACGCAGTATTTT	CASSRTGTGGGETQYF
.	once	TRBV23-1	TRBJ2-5	TGCGCCAGCAGTCAACCTAGGACAACGGAGACCCAGTACTTC	CASSQPRTTETQYF
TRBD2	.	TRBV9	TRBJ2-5	TGTGCCAGCAGCCGAGCGGGGGGGCGGGGGGAGACCCAGTACTTC	CASSRAGGRGETQYF
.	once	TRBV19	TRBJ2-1	TGTGCCAGTCGCCAGGGATACAATGAGCAGTTCTTC	CASRQGYNEQFF
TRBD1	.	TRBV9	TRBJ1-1	TGTGCCAGCAGCTCCAACCCCGGACAGGGGAGGGGGAACACTGAAGCTTTCTTT	CASSSNPGQGRGNTEAFF
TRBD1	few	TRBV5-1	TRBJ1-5	TGCGCCAGCAGCCTAGGGACAGCGACTAATCAGCCCCAGCATTTT	CASSLGTATNQPQHF
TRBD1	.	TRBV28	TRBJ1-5	TGTGCCAGCAGTTTATTTTTTCTGGACAGGGTACAGCCCCAGCATTTT	CASSLFFLDRVQPQHF
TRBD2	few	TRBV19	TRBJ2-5	TGTGCCAGTAGTATACGGACTAGTGTGGAGACCCAGTACTTC	CASSIRTSVETQYF
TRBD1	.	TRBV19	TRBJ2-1	TGTGCCAGTAGTATAGGAGGGGGCGAGTACAATGAGCAGTTCTTC	CASSIGGGEYNEQFF
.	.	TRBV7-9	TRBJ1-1	TGTGCCAGCAGCTTAGGCTCTAGCGGGGGCACTGAAGCTTTCTTT	CASSLGSSGGTEAFF
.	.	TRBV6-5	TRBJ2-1	TGTGCCAGCAGTTACCCGACCGGGTTAAATGAGCAGTTCTTC	CASSYPTGLNEQFF
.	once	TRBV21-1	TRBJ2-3	TGTGCCAGCGTCCGGACAATTGAAAAACCCCCCGGTAGCACAGATACGCAGTATTTT	CASVRTIEKPPGSTDTQYF
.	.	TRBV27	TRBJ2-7	TGTGCCAGCAGTGCATCCGGGACTCACTCCTACGAGCAGTACTTC	CASSASGTHSYEQYF
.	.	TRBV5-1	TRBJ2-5	TGCGCCAGCAGCTTGGGGCGGATTGACCAAGAGACCCAGTACTTC	CASSLGRIDQETQYF
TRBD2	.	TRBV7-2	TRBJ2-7	TGTGCCAGCAGCTTGACCAGCGGGGGATCCTACGAGCAGTACTTC	CASSLTSGGSYEQYF
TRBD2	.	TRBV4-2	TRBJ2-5	TGTGCCAGCAGTGGGGGGGAACAAGAGACCCAGTACTTC	CASSGGEQETQYF
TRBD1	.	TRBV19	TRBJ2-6	TGTGCCAGTAGTTTGACAGGGAGCTCTGGGGCCAACGTCCTGACTTTC	CASSLTGSSGANVLTF
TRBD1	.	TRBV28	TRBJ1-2	TGTGCCAGCAGTGGGGACAGGGATGGCTACACCTTC	CASSGDRDGYTF
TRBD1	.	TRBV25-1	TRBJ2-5	TGTGCCAGCAGTGAACTCCAGGGGGCATCAGAGACCCAGTACTTC	CASSELQGASETQYF
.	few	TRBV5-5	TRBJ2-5	TGTGCCAGCAGCTTGGGCCTCGGGGAGACCCAGTACTTC	CASSLGLGETQYF
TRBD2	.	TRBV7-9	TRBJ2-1	TGTGCCAGCAGCCCCCGTCGGGAGGGTAGCTCCTACAATGAGCAGTTCTTC	CASSPRREGSSYNEQFF